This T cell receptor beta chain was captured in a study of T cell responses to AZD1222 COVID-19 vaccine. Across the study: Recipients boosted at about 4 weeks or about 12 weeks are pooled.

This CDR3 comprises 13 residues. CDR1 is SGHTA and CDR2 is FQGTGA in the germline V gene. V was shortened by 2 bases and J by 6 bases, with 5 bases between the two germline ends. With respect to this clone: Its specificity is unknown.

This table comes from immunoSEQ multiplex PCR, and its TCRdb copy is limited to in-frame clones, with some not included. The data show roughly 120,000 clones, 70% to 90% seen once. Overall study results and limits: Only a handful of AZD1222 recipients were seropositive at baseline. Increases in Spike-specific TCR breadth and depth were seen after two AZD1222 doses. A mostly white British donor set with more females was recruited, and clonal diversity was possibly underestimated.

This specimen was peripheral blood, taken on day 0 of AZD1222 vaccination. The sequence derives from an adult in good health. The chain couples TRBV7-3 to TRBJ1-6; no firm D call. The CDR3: CASSLWANSPLHF. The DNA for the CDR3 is TGTGCCAGCAGCTTATGGGCTAATTCACCCCTCCACTTT.